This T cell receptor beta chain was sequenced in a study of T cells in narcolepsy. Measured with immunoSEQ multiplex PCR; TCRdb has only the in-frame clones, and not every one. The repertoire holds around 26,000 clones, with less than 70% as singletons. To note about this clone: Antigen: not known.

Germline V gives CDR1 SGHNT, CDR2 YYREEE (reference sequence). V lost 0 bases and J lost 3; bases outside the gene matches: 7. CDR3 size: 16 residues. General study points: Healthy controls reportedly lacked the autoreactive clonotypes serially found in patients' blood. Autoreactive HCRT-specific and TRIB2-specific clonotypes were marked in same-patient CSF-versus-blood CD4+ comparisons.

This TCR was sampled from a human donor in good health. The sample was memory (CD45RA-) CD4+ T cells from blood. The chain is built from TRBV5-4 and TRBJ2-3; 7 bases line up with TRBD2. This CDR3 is CASSLGREGPTDTQYF. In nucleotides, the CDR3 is TGTGCCAGCAGCTTGGGTAGGGAGGGGCCGACAGATACGCAGTATTTT.